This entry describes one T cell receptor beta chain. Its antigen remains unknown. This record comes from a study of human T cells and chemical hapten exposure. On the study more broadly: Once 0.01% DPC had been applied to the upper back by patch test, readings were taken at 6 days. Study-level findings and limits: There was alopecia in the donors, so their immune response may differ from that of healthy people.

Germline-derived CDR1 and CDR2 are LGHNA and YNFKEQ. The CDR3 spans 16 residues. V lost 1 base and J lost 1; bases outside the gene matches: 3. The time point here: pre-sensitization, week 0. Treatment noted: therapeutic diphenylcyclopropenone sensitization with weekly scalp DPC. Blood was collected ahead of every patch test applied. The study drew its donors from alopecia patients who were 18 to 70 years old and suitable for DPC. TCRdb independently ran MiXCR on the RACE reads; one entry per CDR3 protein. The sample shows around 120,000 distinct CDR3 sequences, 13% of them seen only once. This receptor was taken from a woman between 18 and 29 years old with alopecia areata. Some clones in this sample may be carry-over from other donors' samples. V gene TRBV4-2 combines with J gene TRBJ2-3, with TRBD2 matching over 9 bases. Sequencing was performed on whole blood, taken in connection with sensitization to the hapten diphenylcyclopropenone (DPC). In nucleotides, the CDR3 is TGTGCCAGCAGCCAAGCGGTAGCGGGGGGCACAGATACGCAGTATTTT. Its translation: CASSQAVAGGTDTQYF.